Below are 9 T cell receptor delta chains sequenced from a single sample in a study of gamma-delta T cells after stem cell transplantation. TCRdb redid the clone calls on the RT-PCR reads with CATT. The sample yields 12,000 or so delta-chain clones, 1.3% seen once. The sequenced sample consisted of gamma-delta T cells. The receptors were gathered from a human donor. It is not recorded whose cells these are; they may come from a transplant donor.

A few counts support this clone. The translation of this DNA and the TCRdb protein of a much larger clone differ at residue 3, probably owing to a read error; the protein shown here is translated from the DNA. This chain joins TRDV2 and TRDJ1; 11 nucleotides match TRDD3. CDR3 length: 19 residues. Germline CDR1 and CDR2: GEAIGNYY and EKD. In DNA, the CDR3 is TGTGCCCGTGACACCGTGAGTGGGGGATACGCCCGGTACACCGATAAACTCATCTTT. Encoded protein: CARDTVSGGYARYTDKLIF.

The sample holds many counts of this clone. This chain joins TRDV2 and TRDJ2; tentative D call: TRDD3 (6 bases). The germline V and J ends were trimmed by 3 bases and 4 bases, with 11 bases remaining between them. Germline CDR1 is GEAIGNYY and CDR2 is EKD. CDR3 length: 14 residues. The CDR3 DNA reads as TGTGCCTGTGACTCCGTACTGGGGACAGCACAACTCTTCTTT. It specifies CACDSVLGTAQLFF.

This clone is hyperexpanded in the sample. Other DNA sequences in this specimen translate into the identical CDR3. The V call is TRDV2, the J call TRDJ1; 12 nucleotides match TRDD3. Trimming at V came to 3 bases and at J to 3 bases, leaving 16 bases not matched to a gene. The CDR3 has 19 amino acids. Germline V gene data show CDR1 as GEAIGNYY and CDR2 as EKD. The CDR3 DNA reads TGTGCCTGTGACCTACTGGGGGATACAAGGCCAGGTGTGGCCGATAAACTCATCTTT. Its protein is CACDLLGDTRPGVADKLIF.

This clone turned up a few times. This is likely an artifact of a read error, given a far larger clone one base away. Other DNA sequences in this specimen translate into the identical CDR3. V and J are TRDV2 and TRDJ1; D remains unclear. Trimming removed 0 bases from V and 4 bases from J, with 20 bases in between. CDR3 size: 17 residues. Per the germline V gene, CDR1 is GEAIGNYY and CDR2 is EKD. The CDR3: CACDTAEKASRGDKLIF. CDR3 nucleotides: TGTGCCTGTGACACCGCCGAAAAGGCCTCTCGGGGCGATAAACTCATCTTT.

This clone was detected a few times. This DNA's translation differs at residue 15 from TCRdb's protein, which comes from a much larger clone; a read error is likely, and the protein shown is translated from the DNA. The gene calls are TRDV2 and TRDJ1; D is possibly TRDD2 (5 bases). Germline assignment: CDR1 GEAIGNYY and CDR2 EKD. The CDR3 totals 17 residues. In DNA, the CDR3 is TGTGCCTGTGACACCTTAATAAAACCTTCAAACACCGATAAACCCATCTTT. Protein: CACDTLIKPSNTDKPIF.

The sample holds a few counts of this clone. Just one base apart from a much larger clone, this may be a read error. The sample carries other DNA sequences with the same CDR3. The chain has TRDV2 and TRDJ1; tentatively, D is TRDD3 (5 bases). This CDR3 comprises 15 residues. Germline values: CDR1 GEAIGNYY, CDR2 EKD. CDR3 in DNA: TGTGCCTGTGACACCCTCGGGGGCAACACTGATAAACTCATCTTT. Its protein product is CACDTLGGNTDKLIF.

This clone was recorded a few times. The protein in TCRdb stems from a much larger clone and differs at residue 11 from this DNA's translation, likely a read error; here the protein is translated from the DNA. The chain links TRDV2 to TRDJ1; D gene unclear. Germline V gene lookup returns CDR1 GEAIGNYY and CDR2 EKD. V was cut by 0 bases and J by 0 bases, with 16 bases left in between. The CDR3 covers 17 residues. CDR3 in amino acids: CACDTVGGPHNTDKLIF. DNA for the CDR3: TGTGCCTGTGACACCGTCGGCGGTCCCCATAACACCGATAAACTCATCTTT.

About this clone itself: This DNA's translation and the protein TCRdb lists, from a much larger clone, do not match at residue 3, likely due to a read error; the protein shown is translated from the DNA. The V and J genes are TRDV2 and TRDJ1; D possibly corresponds to TRDD3 (5 bases). CDR1 and CDR2 from the germline V gene are GEAIGNYY and EKD. The CDR3 is made up of 15 amino acids. This chain's CDR3 is CARDLAGNRADKLIF. The CDR3, as DNA: TGTGCCCGTGACCTAGCTGGGAATCGGGCCGATAAACTCATCTTT.

This clone showed up just a few times. A far larger clone differs by one base, so this is likely a read error. The same CDR3 also results from other DNA sequences found in this sample. The chain is built from TRDV2 and TRDJ1, with TRDD3 matching over 8 bases. V dropped 4 bases and J dropped 2; count of bases not matched to a gene: 20. The CDR3 runs 19 residues. Germline loops: CDR1 GEAIGNYY, CDR2 EKD. In DNA, the CDR3 is TGTGCCTGTGATCCAATAGTATCTCCTGGGGGAATGGAAACCGATAAACTCATCTTT. This encodes CACDPIVSPGGMETDKLIF.